The source of this T cell receptor beta chain is a study of Ad26.COV2.S vaccination and SARS-CoV-2 variants. Study results and limitations: Spike-specific CD8+ and CD4+ T cell responses reportedly showed substantial breadth after vaccination.

A word on this clone: What it binds is not known.

Noted treatment: around 19 received Ad26.COV2.S at low or high dose, single or two shots; 5 received placebo; per-sample allocation not given. Vaccine and placebo recipients were sampled on day 63 after the first injection. Sequencing was performed with immunoSEQ multiplex PCR; in TCRdb, only in-frame clones are kept and a portion is missing. The table has 300,000 to 450,000 clones, roughly 84% seen once. CDR1 and CDR2 from the germline V gene are MDHEN and SYDVKM. The CDR3 spans 12 residues. Trimming cost V 2 bases and J 4 bases, with 6 bases left between them. The genes are TRBV28 and TRBJ2-7; D possibly corresponds to TRBD2 (6 bases). This TCR was sampled from a person aged 18-65 years who received the Ad26.COV2.S COVID-19 vaccine or a placebo. The sample was peripheral blood, taken in a trial of Ad26.COV2.S vaccine versus placebo. DNA of the CDR3: TGTGCCAGCAGTTTAGGGGGGTACGAGCAGTACTTC. Translating it yields CASSLGGYEQYF.